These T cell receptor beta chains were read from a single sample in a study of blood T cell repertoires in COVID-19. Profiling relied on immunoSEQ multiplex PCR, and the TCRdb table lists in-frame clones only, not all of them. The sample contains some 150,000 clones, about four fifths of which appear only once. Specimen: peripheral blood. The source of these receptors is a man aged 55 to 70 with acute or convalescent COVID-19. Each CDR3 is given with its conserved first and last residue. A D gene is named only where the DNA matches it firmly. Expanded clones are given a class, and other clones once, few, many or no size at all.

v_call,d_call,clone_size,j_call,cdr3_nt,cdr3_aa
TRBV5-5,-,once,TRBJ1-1,TGTGCCAGCAGCTTGGGCGGGAACACTGAAGCTTTCTTT,CASSLGGNTEAFF
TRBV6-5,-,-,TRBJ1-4,TGTGCCAGCAGAAGGCAGGGAGGTGAAAAACTGTTTTTT,CASRRQGGEKLFF
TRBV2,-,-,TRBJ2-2,TGTGCCAGCAGAGCCTCCCGGGGGGCGAGTACCGGGGAGCTGTTTTTT,CASRASRGASTGELFF
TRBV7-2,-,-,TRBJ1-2,TGTGCCAGCAGCTTAGCTGCAGGTTTAAACTATGGCTACACCTTC,CASSLAAGLNYGYTF
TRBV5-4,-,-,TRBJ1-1,TGTGCCAGCAGCGCGGTAGGGGGTAAGGACACTGAAGCTTTCTTT,CASSAVGGKDTEAFF
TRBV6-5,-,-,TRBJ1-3,TGTGCCAGCAGTTACGGCGCCGGGAGCTCTGGAAACACCATATATTTT,CASSYGAGSSGNTIYF
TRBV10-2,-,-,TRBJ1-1,TGCGCCAGCAGTGATGGGGGGATGAACACTGAAGCTTTCTTT,CASSDGGMNTEAFF
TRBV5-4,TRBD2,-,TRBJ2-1,TGTGCCAGCACCAGCGGGATCACGAATGAGCAGTTCTTC,CASTSGITNEQFF
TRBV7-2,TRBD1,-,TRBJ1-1,TGTGCCAGCAGACGGGACAGGGAGAGCACTGAAGCTTTCTTT,CASRRDRESTEAFF
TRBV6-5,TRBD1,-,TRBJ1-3,TGTGCCAGCAGTTACTCGGGACAGGGGGCAGGAAACACCATATATTTT,CASSYSGQGAGNTIYF
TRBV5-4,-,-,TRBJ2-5,TGTGCCAGCAGCTTGGCCCGGGAGACCCAGTACTTC,CASSLARETQYF
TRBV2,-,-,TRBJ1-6,TGTGCCAGCAGTGAATACGGTAATTCACCCCTCCACTTT,CASSEYGNSPLHF
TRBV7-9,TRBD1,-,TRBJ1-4,TGTGCCAGCAGCTTATACAGGGGCGGAAATGAAAAACTGTTTTTT,CASSLYRGGNEKLFF
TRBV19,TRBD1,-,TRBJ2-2,TGTGCCAGTAGTGCCGGGACAGGGAACGGGGAGCTGTTTTTT,CASSAGTGNGELFF
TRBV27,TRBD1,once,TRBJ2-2,TGTGCCAGCGGGACAGGAGGGACCGGGGAGCTGTTTTTT,CASGTGGTGELFF
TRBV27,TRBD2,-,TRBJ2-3,TGTGCCAGCATCCAACTAGCGGGGGGGGATGCCACAGATACGCAGTATTTT,CASIQLAGGDATDTQYF
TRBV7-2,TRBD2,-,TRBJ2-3,TGTGCCAGCAGCTTACTAGCGGGGGGGCGGGATACGCAGTATTTT,CASSLLAGGRDTQYF
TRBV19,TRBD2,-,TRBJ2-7,TGTGCCAGTAGTATAGGACGGGGCGGGGGCGAGCAGTACTTC,CASSIGRGGGEQYF
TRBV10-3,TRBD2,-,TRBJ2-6,TGTGCCATCAGTGAGTCCGGGAGGCCCTCTGGGGCCAACGTCCTGACTTTC,CAISESGRPSGANVLTF
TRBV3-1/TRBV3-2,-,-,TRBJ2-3,TGTGCCAGCAGCCAATTTTTGGGCGGGCTAGATACGCAGTATTTT,CASSQFLGGLDTQYF
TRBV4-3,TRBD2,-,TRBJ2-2,TGCGCCAGCAGCCAAGATCTGGCTAGCGGCTCCGGGGAGCTGTTTTTT,CASSQDLASGSGELFF
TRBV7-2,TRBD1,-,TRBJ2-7,TGTGCCAGCAGCTTACACGGGACAGGGTGGTACGAGCAGTACTTC,CASSLHGTGWYEQYF
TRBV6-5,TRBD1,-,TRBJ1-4,TGTGCCAGCAGGGAGGGGGCCTCTCTGGGAAAACTGTTTTTT,CASREGASLGKLFF
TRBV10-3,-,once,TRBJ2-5,TGTGCCATCAGTGACGGCAGCGGGACCCAGTACTTC,CAISDGSGTQYF
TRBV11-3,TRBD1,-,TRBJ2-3,TGTGCCAGCAGCTTAGGACAGGGCTCGACAGATACGCAGTATTTT,CASSLGQGSTDTQYF
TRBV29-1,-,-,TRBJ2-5,TGCAGCGTTGAAGGTGCGAGACAAGCCCAAGAGACCCAGTACTTC,CSVEGARQAQETQYF
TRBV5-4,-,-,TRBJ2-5,TGTGCCAGCAGCCCCCCCGGCAGGGCTGGGGAGACCCAGTACTTC,CASSPPGRAGETQYF
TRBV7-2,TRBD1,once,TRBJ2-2,TGTGCCAGCAGCTCGGGACAGGGCGTCAACACCGGGGAGCTGTTTTTT,CASSSGQGVNTGELFF
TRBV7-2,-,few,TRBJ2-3,TGTGCCAGCAGCCACCGGGGCACAGATACGCAGTATTTT,CASSHRGTDTQYF
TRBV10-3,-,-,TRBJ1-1,TGTGCCATCGGGACTTTGAACACTGAAGCTTTCTTT,CAIGTLNTEAFF
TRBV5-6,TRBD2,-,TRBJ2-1,TGTGCCAGCAGCGCAGGGACTAGCGGGAGTAATGAGCAGTTCTTC,CASSAGTSGSNEQFF
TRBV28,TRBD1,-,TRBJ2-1,TGTGCCAGCAGCAAACCGGGACAGCGGAGAAATGAGCAGTTCTTC,CASSKPGQRRNEQFF